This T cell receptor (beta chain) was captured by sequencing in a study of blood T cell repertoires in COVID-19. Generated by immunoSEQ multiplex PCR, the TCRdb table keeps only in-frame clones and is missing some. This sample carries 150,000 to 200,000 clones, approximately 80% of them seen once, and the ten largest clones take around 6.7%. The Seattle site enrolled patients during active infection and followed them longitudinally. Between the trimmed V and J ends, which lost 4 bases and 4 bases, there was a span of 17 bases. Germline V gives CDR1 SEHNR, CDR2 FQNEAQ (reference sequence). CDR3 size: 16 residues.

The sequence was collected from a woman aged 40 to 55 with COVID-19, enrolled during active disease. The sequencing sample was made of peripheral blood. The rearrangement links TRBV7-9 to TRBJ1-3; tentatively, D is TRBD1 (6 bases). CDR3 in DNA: TGTGCCAGCAGCTCCACCCACAGGGTAGGAGGAAACACCATATATTTT. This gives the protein CASSSTHRVGGNTIYF.